This TCR beta chain was identified during a study of beta chain features in type 1 diabetes. Purity of each sorted population was above 95%. As every portion of the isolated RNA was reverse transcribed, the sequencing read expressed TCRB transcripts. The assay was immunoSEQ multiplex PCR, and TCRdb's table has in-frame clones only and misses some. The repertoire holds more than 250,000 clones, with 24% as singletons. Regarding this clone: Its antigen is unknown.

Unmatched junction bases numbered 8, after V lost 5 bases and J lost 5 bases. Germline CDR1 SQVTM, CDR2 ANQGSEA. This CDR3 is built from 13 residues. General study findings and limits: TCRB CDR3s from Type 1 diabetes patients were moderately but significantly shorter in all four CD4+ subsets. cDNA-based reads could over-represent cells with high TCR expression. The naive, central memory and Treg TCRB repertoires showed an apparent similarity that was greater among patients than among healthy donors. The study found fewer insertions and more deletions at VDJ junctions in type 1 diabetes patients.

The sample comprised naive CD4+ T cells from blood. The chain links TRBV29-1 to TRBJ2-5, with 7 bases lining up with TRBD1. This clonotype was sampled from a young woman with type 1 diabetes. The CDR3 region is CSVRGTEWETQYF. The DNA of the CDR3 is TGCAGCGTTCGAGGGACAGAATGGGAGACCCAGTACTTC.